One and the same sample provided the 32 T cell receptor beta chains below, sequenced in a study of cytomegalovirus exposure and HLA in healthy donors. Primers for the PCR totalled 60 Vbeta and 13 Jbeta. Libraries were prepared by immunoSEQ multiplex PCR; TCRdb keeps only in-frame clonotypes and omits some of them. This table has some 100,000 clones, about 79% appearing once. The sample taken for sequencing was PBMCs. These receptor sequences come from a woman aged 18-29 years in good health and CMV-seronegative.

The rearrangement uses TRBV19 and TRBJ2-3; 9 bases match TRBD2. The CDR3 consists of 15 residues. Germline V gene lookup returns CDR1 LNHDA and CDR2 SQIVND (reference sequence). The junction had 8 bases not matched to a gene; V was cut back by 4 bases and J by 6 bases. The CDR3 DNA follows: TGTGCCAGTAGTAACGAGCGGGGGGAGAAGGATACGCAGTATTTT. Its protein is CASSNERGEKDTQYF.

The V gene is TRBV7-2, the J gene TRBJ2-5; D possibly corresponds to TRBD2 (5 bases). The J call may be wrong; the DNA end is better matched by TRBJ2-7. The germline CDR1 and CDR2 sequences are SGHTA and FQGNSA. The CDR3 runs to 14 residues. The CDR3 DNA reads TGTGCCAGCAGCTTAGGTCGGTTAGCGTACGAGCAGTACTTC. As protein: CASSLGRLAYEQYF.

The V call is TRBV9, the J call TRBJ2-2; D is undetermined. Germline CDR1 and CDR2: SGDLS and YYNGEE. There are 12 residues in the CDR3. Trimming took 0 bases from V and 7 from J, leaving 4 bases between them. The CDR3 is CASSVGGGELFF. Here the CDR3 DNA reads TGTGCCAGCAGCGTAGGCGGCGGGGAGCTGTTTTTT.

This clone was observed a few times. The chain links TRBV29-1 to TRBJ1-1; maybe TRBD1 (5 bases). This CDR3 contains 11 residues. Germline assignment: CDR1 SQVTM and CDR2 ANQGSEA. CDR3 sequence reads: CGAGGNTEAFF. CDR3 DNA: TGCGGGGCGGGGGGGAACACTGAAGCTTTCTTT.

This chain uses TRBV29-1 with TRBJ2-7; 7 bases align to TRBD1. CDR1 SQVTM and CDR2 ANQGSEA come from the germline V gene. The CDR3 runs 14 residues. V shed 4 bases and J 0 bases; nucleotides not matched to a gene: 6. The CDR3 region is CSVAGPGGSYEQYF. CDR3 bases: TGCAGCGTTGCGGGGCCAGGGGGCTCCTACGAGCAGTACTTC.

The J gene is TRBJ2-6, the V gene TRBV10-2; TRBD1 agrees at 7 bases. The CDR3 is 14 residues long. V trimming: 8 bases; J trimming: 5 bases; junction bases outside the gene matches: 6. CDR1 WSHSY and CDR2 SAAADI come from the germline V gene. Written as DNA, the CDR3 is TGCGCCAGCGCCGAGACAGGGAGGGCCAACGTCCTGACTTTC. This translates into CASAETGRANVLTF.

The CDR3 region has the DNA TGTGCCAGCAGCCAAGGTAGCGGTGGCTCCTACAATGAGCAGTTCTTC. Translated, it gives CASSQGSGGSYNEQFF. V is TRBV14 and J is TRBJ2-1; D is possibly TRBD2 (6 bases). V was pared by 1 base and J by 0 bases, with 10 bases between. Germline CDR1 and CDR2: SGHDN and FVKESK. The CDR3 length is 16 residues.

CDR3 bases: TGTGCCAGCAGCTTCTTACCTGCCAGGGAAGAGACTGGAAACACCATATATTTT. This codes for CASSFLPAREETGNTIYF. This chain connects TRBV5-6 to TRBJ1-3; TRBD1 might be the D (5 bases). This CDR3 spans 18 amino acids. In germline, CDR1 is SGHDT, CDR2 YYEEEE. V dropped 2 bases and J dropped 2 bases, with 20 bases sitting between them.

The chain's CDR3 is CAWSVQVRGELFF. CDR3 in DNA: TGTGCCTGGAGTGTACAGGTTCGGGGGGAGCTGTTTTTT. The rearrangement links TRBV30 to TRBJ2-2, with D tentatively TRBD1 (5 bases). Germline V gives CDR1 GTSNPN, CDR2 SVGIG (reference sequence). Trimming stripped 0 bases from V and 8 bases from J, with 10 bases between. This CDR3 contains 13 residues.

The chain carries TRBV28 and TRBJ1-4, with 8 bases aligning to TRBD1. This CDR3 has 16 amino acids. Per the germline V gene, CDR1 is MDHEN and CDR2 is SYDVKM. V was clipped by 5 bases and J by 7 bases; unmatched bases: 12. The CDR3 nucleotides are TGTGCCAGCAGTCTAAGCACAGGGGGGGCCTTTGAAAAACTGTTTTTT. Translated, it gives CASSLSTGGAFEKLFF.

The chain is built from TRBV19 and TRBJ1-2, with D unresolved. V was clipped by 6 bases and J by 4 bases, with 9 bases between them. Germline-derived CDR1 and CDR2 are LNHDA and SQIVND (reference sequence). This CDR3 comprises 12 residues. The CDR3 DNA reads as TGTGCCAGTAGAACGGGAATCTATGGCTACACCTTC. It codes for CASRTGIYGYTF.

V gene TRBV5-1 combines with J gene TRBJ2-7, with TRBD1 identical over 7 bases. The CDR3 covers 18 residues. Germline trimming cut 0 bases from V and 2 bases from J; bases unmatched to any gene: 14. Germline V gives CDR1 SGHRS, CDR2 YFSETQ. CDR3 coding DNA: TGCGCCAGCAGCTTGGCCCAGGTAAGGACAGGTTCGACCTACGAGCAGTACTTC. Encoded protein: CASSLAQVRTGSTYEQYF.

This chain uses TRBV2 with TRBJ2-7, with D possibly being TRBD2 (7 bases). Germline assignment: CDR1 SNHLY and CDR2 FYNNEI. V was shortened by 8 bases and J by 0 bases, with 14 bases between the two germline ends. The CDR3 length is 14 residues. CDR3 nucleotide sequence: TGTGCCAGCGATCCGGGGGGCACCTCCTACGAGCAGTACTTC. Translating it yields CASDPGGTSYEQYF.

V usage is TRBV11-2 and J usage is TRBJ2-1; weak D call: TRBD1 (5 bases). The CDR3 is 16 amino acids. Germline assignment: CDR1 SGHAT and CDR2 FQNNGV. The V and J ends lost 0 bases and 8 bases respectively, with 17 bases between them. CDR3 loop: CASSLDRTRWGDEQFF. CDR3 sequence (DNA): TGTGCCAGCAGCTTAGATCGGACAAGGTGGGGCGATGAGCAGTTCTTC.

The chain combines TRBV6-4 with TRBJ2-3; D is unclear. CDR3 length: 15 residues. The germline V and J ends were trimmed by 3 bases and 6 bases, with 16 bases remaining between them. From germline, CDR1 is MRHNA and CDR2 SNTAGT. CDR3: CASSDTLRSGDTQYF. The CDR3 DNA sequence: TGTGCCAGCAGTGATACTTTGCGGTCTGGGGATACGCAGTATTTT.

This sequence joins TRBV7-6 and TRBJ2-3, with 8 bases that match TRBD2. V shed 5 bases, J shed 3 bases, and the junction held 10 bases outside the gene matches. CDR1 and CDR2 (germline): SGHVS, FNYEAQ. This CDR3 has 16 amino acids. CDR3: CASSPTSGGRTDTQYF. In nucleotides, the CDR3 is TGTGCCAGCAGCCCCACGAGCGGGGGCAGGACAGATACGCAGTATTTT.

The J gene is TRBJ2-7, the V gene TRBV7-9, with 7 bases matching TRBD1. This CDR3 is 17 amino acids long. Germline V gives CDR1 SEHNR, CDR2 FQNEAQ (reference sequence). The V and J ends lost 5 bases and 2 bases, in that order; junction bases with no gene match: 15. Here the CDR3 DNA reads TGTGCCAGCAGCCCGGCCAGACCGGGACAGCGGACCTACGAGCAGTACTTC. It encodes CASSPARPGQRTYEQYF.

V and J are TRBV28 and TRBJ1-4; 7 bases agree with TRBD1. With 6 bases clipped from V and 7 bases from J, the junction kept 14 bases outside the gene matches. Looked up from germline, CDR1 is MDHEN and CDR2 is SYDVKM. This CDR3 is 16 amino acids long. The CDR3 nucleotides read TGTGCCAGCAGCTCCCCAGGAGGCTCAGGGGGTGAAAAACTGTTTTTT. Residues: CASSSPGGSGGEKLFF.

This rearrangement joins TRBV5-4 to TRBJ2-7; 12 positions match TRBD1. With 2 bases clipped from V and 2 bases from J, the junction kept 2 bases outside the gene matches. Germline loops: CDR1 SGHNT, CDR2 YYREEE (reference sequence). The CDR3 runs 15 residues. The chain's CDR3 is CASSFGTGGPYEQYF. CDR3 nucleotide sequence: TGTGCCAGCAGCTTCGGGACAGGGGGCCCCTACGAGCAGTACTTC.

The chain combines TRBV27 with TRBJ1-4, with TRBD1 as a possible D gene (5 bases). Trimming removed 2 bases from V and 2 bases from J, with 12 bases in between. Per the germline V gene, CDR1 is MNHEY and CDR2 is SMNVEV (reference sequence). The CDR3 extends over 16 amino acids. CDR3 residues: CASSLKGRRTNEKLFF. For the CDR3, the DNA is TGTGCCAGCAGTTTAAAGGGGCGTAGGACTAATGAAAAACTGTTTTTT. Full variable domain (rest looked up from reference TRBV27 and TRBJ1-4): EAQVTQNPRYLITVTGKKLTVTCSQNMNHEYMSWYRQDPGLGLRQIYYSMNVEVTDKGDVPEGYKVSRKEKRNFPLILESPSPNQTSLYFCASSLKGRRTNEKLFFGSGTQLSVL.

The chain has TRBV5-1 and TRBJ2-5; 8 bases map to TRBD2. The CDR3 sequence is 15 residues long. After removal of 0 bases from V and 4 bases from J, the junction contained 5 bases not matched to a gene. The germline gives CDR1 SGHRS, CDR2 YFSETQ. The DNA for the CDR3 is TGCGCCAGCAGCTTGGCCCGGGGGGGGGTAGAGACCCAGTACTTC. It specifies CASSLARGGVETQYF.

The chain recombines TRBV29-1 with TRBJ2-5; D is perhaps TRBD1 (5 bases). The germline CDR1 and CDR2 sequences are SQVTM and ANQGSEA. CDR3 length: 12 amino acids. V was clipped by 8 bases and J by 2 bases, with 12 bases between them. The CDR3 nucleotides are TGCAGCTTACAGGCCGGTCAAGAGACCCAGTACTTC. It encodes CSLQAGQETQYF.

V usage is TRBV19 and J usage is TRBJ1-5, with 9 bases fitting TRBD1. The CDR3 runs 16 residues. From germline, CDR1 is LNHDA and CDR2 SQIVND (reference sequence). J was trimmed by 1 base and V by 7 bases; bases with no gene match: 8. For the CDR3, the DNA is TGTGCCAGTACCAGGGACAGGGTAGGGAGCAATCAGCCCCAGCATTTT. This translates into CASTRDRVGSNQPQHF.

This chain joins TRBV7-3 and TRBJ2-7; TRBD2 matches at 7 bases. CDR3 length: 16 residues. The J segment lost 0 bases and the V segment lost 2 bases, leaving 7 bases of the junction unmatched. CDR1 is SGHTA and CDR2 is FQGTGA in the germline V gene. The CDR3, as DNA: TGTGCCAGCAGCTTAGCTTGGGGGGGAAACTCCTACGAGCAGTACTTC. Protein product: CASSLAWGGNSYEQYF.

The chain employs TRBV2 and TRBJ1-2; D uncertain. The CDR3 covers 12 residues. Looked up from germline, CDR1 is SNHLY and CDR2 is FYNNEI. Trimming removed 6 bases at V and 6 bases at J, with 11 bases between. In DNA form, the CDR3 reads TGTGCCAGCAGCCGGGGTTCGGATGGCTACACCTTC. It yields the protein CASSRGSDGYTF.

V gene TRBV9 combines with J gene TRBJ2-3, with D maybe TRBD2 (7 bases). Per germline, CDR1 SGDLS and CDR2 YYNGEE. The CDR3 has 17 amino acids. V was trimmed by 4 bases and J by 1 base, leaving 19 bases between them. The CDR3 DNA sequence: TGTGCCAGCAGCCTCGGTGGGGGGGGCGTCGGCACAGATACGCAGTATTTT. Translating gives CASSLGGGGVGTDTQYF.

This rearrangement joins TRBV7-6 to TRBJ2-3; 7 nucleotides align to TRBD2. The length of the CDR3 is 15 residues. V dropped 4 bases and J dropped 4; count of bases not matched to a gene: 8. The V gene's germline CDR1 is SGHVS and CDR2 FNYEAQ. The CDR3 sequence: CASSSTRGGADTQYF. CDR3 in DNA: TGTGCCAGCAGCTCGACAAGGGGAGGGGCAGATACGCAGTATTTT.

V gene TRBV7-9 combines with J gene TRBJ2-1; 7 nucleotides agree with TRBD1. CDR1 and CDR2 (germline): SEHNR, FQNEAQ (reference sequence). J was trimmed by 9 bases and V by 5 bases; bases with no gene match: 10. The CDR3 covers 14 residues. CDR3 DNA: TGTGCCAGCAGCCCCCTCAGGGGGAGCCCTGAGCAGTTCTTC. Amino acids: CASSPLRGSPEQFF.

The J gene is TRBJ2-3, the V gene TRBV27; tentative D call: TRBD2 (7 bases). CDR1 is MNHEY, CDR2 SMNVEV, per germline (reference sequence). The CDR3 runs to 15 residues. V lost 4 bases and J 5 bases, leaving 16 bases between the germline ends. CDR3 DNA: TGTGCCAGCAGTTCCTTGGGGGGGCGGGTAGATACGCAGTATTTT. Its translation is CASSSLGGRVDTQYF.

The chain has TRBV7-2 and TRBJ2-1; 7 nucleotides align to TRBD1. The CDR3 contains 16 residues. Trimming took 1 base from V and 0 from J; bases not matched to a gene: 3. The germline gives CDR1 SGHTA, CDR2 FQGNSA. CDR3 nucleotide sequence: TGTGCCAGCAGCTTAGTCCGGGACAGCTCCTACAATGAGCAGTTCTTC. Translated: CASSLVRDSSYNEQFF.

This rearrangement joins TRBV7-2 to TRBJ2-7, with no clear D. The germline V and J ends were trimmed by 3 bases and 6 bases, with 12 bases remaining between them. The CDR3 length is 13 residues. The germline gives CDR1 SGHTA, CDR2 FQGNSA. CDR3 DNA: TGTGCCAGCAGCTTCTCGCCACCGGGCGAGCAGTACTTC. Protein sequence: CASSFSPPGEQYF. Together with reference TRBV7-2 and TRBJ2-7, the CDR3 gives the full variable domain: GAGVSQSPSNKVTEKGKDVELRCDPISGHTALYWYRQSLGQGLEFLIYFQGNSAPDKSGLPSDRFSAERTGGSVSTLTIQRTQQEDSAVYLCASSFSPPGEQYFGPGTRLTVT.

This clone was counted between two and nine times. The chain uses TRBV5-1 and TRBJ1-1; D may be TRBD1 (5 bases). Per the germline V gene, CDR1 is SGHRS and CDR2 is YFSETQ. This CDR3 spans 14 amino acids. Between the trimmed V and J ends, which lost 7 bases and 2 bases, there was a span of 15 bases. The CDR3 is CASWQGQPNTEAFF. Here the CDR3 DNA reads TGCGCCAGCTGGCAGGGTCAGCCAAACACTGAAGCTTTCTTT.